This passage covers 6 T cell receptor beta chains from one sample sequenced in a study of blood T cell repertoires in COVID-19. TCRdb's table, derived via immunoSEQ multiplex PCR, lists solely in-frame clones and lacks some. Of 200,000 to 250,000 clones in the sample, 87% were seen once. Sequenced input: PBMCs or T cells enriched from blood (not recorded which). These receptor sequences come from a woman aged 25-40 years with acute COVID-19.

In DNA, the CDR3 is TGCGCCAGCAGCTTGGCACCAGGGGCAGGGGCCAACGTCCTGACTTTC. It is translated as CASSLAPGAGANVLTF. This chain connects TRBV5-1 to TRBJ2-6; D is possibly TRBD1 (6 bases). The germline V gene encodes CDR1 SGHRS and CDR2 YFSETQ. This CDR3 comprises 16 residues. Trimming took off 0 bases at V and 4 bases at J, with 11 bases between the two ends.

This clone was counted once. The J gene is TRBJ1-2, the V gene TRBV4-1; D ambiguous. Between the trimmed V and J ends, which lost 0 bases and 4 bases, there was a span of 21 bases. This CDR3 is 18 amino acids long. Germline lookup yields CDR1 MGHRA and CDR2 YSYEKL. In DNA, the CDR3 is TGCGCCAGCAGCCAAGACGGCGGCGGAGCGGATGCGCCCTATGGCTACACCTTC. This translates into CASSQDGGGADAPYGYTF.

The rearrangement joins TRBV6-5 to TRBJ1-2, with D tentatively TRBD1 (6 bases). V was shortened by 5 bases and J by 4 bases, with 17 bases between the two germline ends. Germline V gives CDR1 MNHEY, CDR2 SVGAGI. The CDR3 is 15 amino acids. CDR3 in amino acids: CASSRPGESSYGYTF. CDR3 coding DNA: TGTGCCAGCAGTAGACCAGGGGAGAGTAGCTATGGCTACACCTTC.

This chain connects TRBV10-3 to TRBJ1-5; 9 nucleotides agree with TRBD1. The junction had 17 bases not matched to a gene; V was cut back by 10 bases and J by 7 bases. Germline-derived CDR1 and CDR2 are ENHRY and SYGVKD. The CDR3 contains 16 residues. This chain's CDR3 is CATGPSNRGPVQPQHF. As DNA, the CDR3 is TGTGCCACCGGGCCCTCGAACAGGGGGCCAGTACAGCCCCAGCATTTT.

This clone occurred once. The CDR3 DNA reads as TGTGCCAGCAGCTTTCCTAGGGCGGGGGCATCTGAAAAACTGTTTTTT. As protein: CASSFPRAGASEKLFF. The chain is built from TRBV5-5 and TRBJ1-4; a weak D match, TRBD1 (6 bases). The CDR3 is 16 amino acids. Trimming removed 2 bases from V and 7 bases from J, with 18 bases in between. Germline V gene data show CDR1 as SGHKS and CDR2 as YYEKEE (reference sequence).

J is TRBJ1-3 and V is TRBV5-6; 7 bases align to TRBD1. The CDR3 loop spans 15 amino acids. Germline V CDR1 and CDR2: SGHDT, YYEEEE. Losses at the gene ends were 0 bases for V and 5 bases for J; bases not matched to a gene: 5. The CDR3 here is CASSLGRGPRNTIYF. The CDR3 DNA is TGTGCCAGCAGCTTGGGAAGGGGGCCAAGAAACACCATATATTTT.